The 19 T cell receptor beta chains below were found in one sample sequenced in a study of blood T cells in healthy people across ages. A sample-barcoded 5' primer and a J-beta primer mix were used in a second PCR of roughly 6 to 11 cycles. TCRdb redid the calling of the 5' RACE reads with MiXCR, one entry per CDR3 protein. The profile covers about 2 million distinct CDR3 sequences, with roughly 50% appearing a single time and 2.1% taken by the ten largest. Sequencing was carried out using blood. All receptors come from a woman aged 40 to 50 in good health.

In its sample, this clonotype was seen a few times. This rearrangement joins TRBV14 to TRBJ2-3, with a weak D call TRBD1 (5 bases). Trimming shortened V by 1 base and J by 2 bases, and 10 bases separated the two germline ends. The CDR3 length is 15 residues. Germline CDR1 and CDR2: SGHDN and FVKESK. CDR3 residues: CASSQGRQITDTQYF. Written as DNA, the CDR3 is TGTGCCAGCAGCCAAGGAAGACAGATCACAGATACGCAGTATTTT.

This clonotype was seen only once. Germline is not matched at one junction end, which may reflect a read error. This rearrangement joins TRBV6-2 or TRBV6-3 to TRBJ2-1; D possibly uses TRBD1 or TRBD2 (6 bases each). CDR3 size: 13 residues. Germline CDR1 MNHEY, CDR2 SVGEGT. Here the CDR3 DNA reads TGTGCCAGCAGTTATTGGGGGGACAATGGGCAGTTCTTC. This codes for CASSYWGDNGQFF.

The rearrangement links TRBV11-1 to TRBJ1-1; no clear D. Germline V CDR1 and CDR2: SGHAT, FQDESV (reference sequence). This CDR3 is built from 15 residues. Trimming stripped 2 bases from V and 1 base from J, with 11 bases between. CDR3 sequence reads: CASSLPGPRNTEAFF. In DNA, the CDR3 is TGTGCCAGCAGCTTACCCGGGCCGCGGAACACTGAAGCTTTCTTT.

This clonotype appeared a few times. The chain couples TRBV9 to TRBJ1-6; D possibly corresponds to TRBD1 (5 bases). The CDR3 contains 20 residues. Per the germline V gene, CDR1 is SGDLS and CDR2 is YYNGEE. V shed 2 bases and J shed 1 base, with 22 bases lying between them. This CDR3 reads CASSVGGRDGTESYNSPLHF. Here the CDR3 DNA reads TGTGCCAGCAGCGTCGGTGGTAGGGACGGAACAGAGTCCTATAATTCACCCCTCCACTTT.

The chain links TRBV15 to TRBJ2-1, with 10 bases that match TRBD1. CDR1 and CDR2 from the germline V gene are LNHNV and YYDKDF (reference sequence). V dropped 4 bases and J dropped 6; count of bases not matched to a gene: 6. This CDR3 has 15 amino acids. The CDR3 loop reads CATSTDRGRVNEQFF. DNA for the CDR3: TGTGCCACCAGCACGGACAGGGGGAGGGTCAATGAGCAGTTCTTC.

This clonotype was seen a few times. The rearrangement links TRBV7-9 to TRBJ2-6, with D perhaps matching TRBD1 (6 bases). The CDR3 covers 17 residues. The V end was cut by 5 bases, the J end by 0 bases, with 14 bases between. The germline V gene has CDR1 SEHNR and CDR2 FQNEAQ (reference sequence). CDR3 in amino acids: CASSPTQGYSGANVLTF. CDR3 nucleotides: TGTGCCAGCAGCCCCACCCAGGGGTACTCTGGGGCCAACGTCCTGACTTTC.

This clonotype was counted only a few times. The gene calls are TRBV7-3 and TRBJ2-3; a weak D match, TRBD2 (5 bases). The V end lost 1 base, the J end lost 1 base, and 9 bases lay between the germline ends. The CDR3 contains 15 residues. Germline CDR1 and CDR2: SGHTA and FQGTGA. The CDR3, as DNA: TGTGCCAGCAGCTTAAAGCGGCCAGGCACAGATACGCAGTATTTT. The encoded protein is CASSLKRPGTDTQYF.

This sequence joins TRBV6-2 or TRBV6-3 and TRBJ2-7; possible D gene TRBD1, 5 bases. V was cut by 2 bases and J by 2 bases, with 10 bases left in between. Germline V gene data show CDR1 as MNHEY and CDR2 as SVGEGT. This CDR3 comprises 14 residues. The CDR3 region is CASSYERQTYEQYF. In DNA, the CDR3 is TGTGCCAGCAGTTACGAGAGACAGACCTACGAGCAGTACTTC.

The chain links TRBV12-3 or TRBV12-4 to TRBJ1-4; D is unresolved. V lost 6 bases and J lost 8, with 10 bases in between. This CDR3 region has 12 residues. CDR3: CASSPFAEKLFF. In nucleotides, the CDR3 is TGTGCCAGCAGCCCCTTTGCGGAAAAACTGTTTTTT.

This clonotype was observed a handful of times. This rearrangement joins TRBV28 to TRBJ2-5; D is ambiguous. Between the trimmed V and J ends, which lost 1 base and 5 bases, there was a span of 20 bases. In germline, CDR1 is MDHEN, CDR2 SYDVKM. The CDR3 runs 17 residues. CDR3 nucleotides: TGTGCCAGCAGTTTATTGACGGACGTAATCACCTCGGAGACCCAGTACTTC. This sequence encodes CASSLLTDVITSETQYF. The entire variable domain, with the rest obtained from reference TRBV28 and TRBJ2-5, is as follows: DVKVTQSSRYLVKRTGEKVFLECVQDMDHENMFWYRQDPGLGLRLIYFSYDVKMKEKGDIPEGYSVSREKKERFSLILESASTNQTSMYLCASSLLTDVITSETQYFGPGTRLLVL.

The chain links TRBV25-1 to TRBJ2-5; 10 positions agree with TRBD1. Germline lookup yields CDR1 MGHDK and CDR2 SYGVNS. The CDR3 covers 18 residues. Unmatched junction bases numbered 12, after V lost 3 bases and J lost 2 bases. Here the CDR3 DNA reads TGTGCCAGCAGTGATTGGGAGGACAGGGGGGCTGATCAAGAGACCCAGTACTTC. Its protein product is CASSDWEDRGADQETQYF.

This clonotype appeared a few times. CDR3 residues: CASSLDVAVGGYTF. Here the CDR3 DNA reads TGTGCCAGCAGCTTAGATGTGGCGGTAGGTGGCTACACCTTC. J is TRBJ1-2 and V is TRBV7-2, with D unresolved. Germline loops: CDR1 SGHTA, CDR2 FQGNSA. The ends were cut back, 1 base at V and 7 bases at J, with 13 bases in the middle. The CDR3 has 14 residues. Together with reference TRBV7-2 and TRBJ1-2, the CDR3 gives the full variable domain: GAGVSQSPSNKVTEKGKDVELRCDPISGHTALYWYRQSLGQGLEFLIYFQGNSAPDKSGLPSDRFSAERTGGSVSTLTIQRTQQEDSAVYLCASSLDVAVGGYTFGSGTRLTVV.

The V and J genes are TRBV6-1 and TRBJ2-3; TRBD2 matches 12 bases. Germline CDR1 is MNHNS and CDR2 is SASEGT. This CDR3 region has 16 residues. J lost 2 bases, V lost 4 bases, and 4 bases had no gene match. CDR3 loop: CASSATSGGLTDTQYF. The CDR3 DNA sequence: TGTGCCAGCAGTGCTACTAGCGGGGGGCTCACAGATACGCAGTATTTT.

In this sample, this clonotype turned up many times. V gene TRBV29-1 combines with J gene TRBJ2-4, with 7 bases lining up with TRBD1. V trimming: 7 bases; J trimming: 10 bases; junction bases outside the gene matches: 7. The CDR3 is 11 residues long. Germline CDR1 is SQVTM and CDR2 is ANQGSEA. CDR3 DNA: TGCAGCGCACGGGACAGCGATATTCAGTACTTC. This translates into CSARDSDIQYF. The full variable domain, completed using reference TRBV29-1 and TRBJ2-4, is SAVISQKPSRDICQRGTSLTIQCQVDSQVTMMFWYRQQPGQSLTLIATANQGSEATYESGFVIDKFPISRPNLTFSTLTVSNMSPEDSSIYLCSARDSDIQYFGAGTRLSVL.

On this clonotype itself: One base separates it from a far larger clone, so it is likely a read error. The chain joins TRBV13 to TRBJ2-7; tentatively, D is TRBD2 (5 bases). This CDR3 spans 13 amino acids. Germline CDR1 is PRHDT and CDR2 is FYEKMQ (reference sequence). This CDR3 reads CAISLGSSYEQYF. For the CDR3, the DNA is TGTGCCATCAGCTTAGGGAGCTCCTACGAGCAGTACTTC.

The chain combines TRBV21-1 with TRBJ2-7; the table's D call of TRBD2 was not tested on the DNA. TRBV21-1 is labeled a pseudogene. The CDR3 is made up of 13 amino acids. The CDR3 DNA reads as TGTGCCAGCCGGGCCTGGGTTCTCTACGAGCAGTACTTC. Protein product: CASRAWVLYEQYF.

The chain uses TRBV6-4 and TRBJ2-1, with D possibly matching TRBD2 (7 bases). The V gene's germline CDR1 is MRHNA and CDR2 SNTAGT. The CDR3 extends over 15 amino acids. Trimming cost V 2 bases and J 6 bases, with 14 bases left between them. CDR3 sequence: CASSDVGGGLNEQFF. DNA for the CDR3: TGTGCCAGCAGTGACGTGGGGGGGGGCCTCAATGAGCAGTTCTTC.

V gene TRBV12-3 or TRBV12-4 combines with J gene TRBJ2-1; 9 positions agree with TRBD2. CDR3 length: 15 amino acids. V lost 6 bases and J lost 7; bases outside the gene matches: 10. In DNA form, the CDR3 reads TGTGCCAGCAGGGCCCAGGGGAGCGGGAGGAATGAGCAGTTCTTC. Residues: CASRAQGSGRNEQFF.

This rearrangement joins TRBV6-5 to TRBJ1-6; 8 bases fit TRBD1. The CDR3 is 14 amino acids. Trimming cost V 2 bases and J 12 bases; bases outside gene matches: 6. Germline-derived CDR1 and CDR2 are MNHEY and SVGAGI. CDR3 bases: TGTGCCAGCAGTTACCAGACAGGGGCGGAACCCCTCCACTTT. This sequence encodes CASSYQTGAEPLHF.